The 20 T cell receptor beta chains below come from one sample, sequenced in a study of blood T cells in healthy people across ages. Alongside a J-beta primer mix, a sample-barcoded 5' primer served in a second PCR lasting about 7 to 12 cycles. TCRdb called the 5' RACE reads again in MiXCR, with one record for every CDR3 protein. The sample shows some 1.7 million distinct CDR3 sequences, roughly 28% of them seen only once. Sequenced: blood. The source of these receptors is a woman aged 30 to 39 in good health.

This clonotype was counted a few times. The CDR3: CASAGDGNNSPLHF. DNA of the CDR3: TGTGCCAGCGCCGGGGACGGTAATAATTCACCCCTCCACTTT. V gene TRBV5-6 combines with J gene TRBJ1-6; tentatively, D is TRBD1 (5 bases). The germline CDR1 and CDR2 sequences are SGHDT and YYEEEE. CDR3 length: 14 amino acids. Trimming pared 7 bases from V and 5 bases from J, leaving 13 bases between.

CDR3 in amino acids: CSVERGLNEQYF. In DNA, the CDR3 is TGCAGCGTTGAGAGGGGGCTAAACGAGCAGTACTTC. V and J are TRBV29-1 and TRBJ2-5; 7 nucleotides align to TRBD1. With the DNA end fitting TRBJ2-7 better, the J assignment may be wrong. This CDR3 is built from 12 residues. Germline assignment: CDR1 SQVTM and CDR2 ANQGSEA.

The V gene is TRBV20-1, the J gene TRBJ1-5; D might be TRBD1 (5 bases). Trimming cost V 6 bases and J 5 bases, with 14 bases left between them. The CDR3 contains 13 residues. From germline, CDR1 is DFQATT and CDR2 SNEGSKA (reference sequence). The CDR3 reads CSAGQGGDQPQHF. CDR3 coding DNA: TGCAGTGCAGGGCAGGGCGGGGATCAGCCCCAGCATTTT.

The V call is TRBV24-1, the J call TRBJ2-1; 11 bases align to TRBD2. This CDR3 contains 17 residues. V shed 4 bases, J shed 9 bases, and the junction held 13 bases outside the gene matches. Looked up from germline, CDR1 is KGHDR and CDR2 is SFDVKD. CDR3 sequence: CATSDRNLAGGRSEQFF. CDR3 bases: TGTGCCACCAGTGACCGTAATCTAGCGGGGGGACGGAGTGAGCAGTTCTTC.

The genes are TRBV6-1 and TRBJ2-3; weak D call: TRBD1 (5 bases). Trimming cost V 6 bases and J 1 base, with 11 bases left between them. Germline values: CDR1 MNHNS, CDR2 SASEGT. The CDR3 consists of 14 residues. The CDR3 here is CASSLQDGTDTQYF. In DNA form, the CDR3 reads TGTGCCAGCAGCCTACAGGATGGCACAGATACGCAGTATTTT.

This clonotype came up a few times. This chain uses TRBV28 with TRBJ1-2; D is unresolved. Germline values: CDR1 MDHEN, CDR2 SYDVKM. V was trimmed by 5 bases and J by 8 bases, leaving 12 bases between them. CDR3 length: 12 residues. The CDR3 DNA reads as TGTGCCAGCAGTCTTTACCCGGGGGGCTACACCTTC. This sequence encodes CASSLYPGGYTF.

Concerning this clonotype itself: A much bigger clone sits one base away, suggesting this may be a read error. The rearrangement joins TRBV12-3 or TRBV12-4 to TRBJ2-5, with 9 positions matching TRBD2. The J call may be wrong; the DNA end is better matched by TRBJ2-7. This CDR3 region has 15 residues. CDR3 loop: CASSLDASGEYEQYF. The CDR3 nucleotides are TGTGCCAGCAGTTTAGACGCTAGCGGGGAGTACGAGCAGTACTTC.

The chain recombines TRBV5-6 with TRBJ1-5, with D possibly TRBD1 on 5 matching bases. Germline V gene data show CDR1 as SGHDT and CDR2 as YYEEEE. With 1 base removed from V and 8 bases from J, the gap between germline ends came to 13 bases. The CDR3 has 14 residues. Written as DNA, the CDR3 is TGTGCCAGCAGCTTGTTCCAGCAGGGTGAGCCCCAGCATTTT. Encoded protein: CASSLFQQGEPQHF.

A word on this clonotype: One junction end disagrees with the germline gene, perhaps due to a read error. This sequence joins TRBV3-1 and TRBJ2-5; D not resolved. From germline, CDR1 is LGHDT and CDR2 YNNKEL (reference sequence). This CDR3 region has 15 residues. The CDR3: CASSQGSTPQETQYF. CDR3 nucleotides: TGTGCTAGCAGCCAAGGGTCTACTCCACAAGAGACCCAGTACTTC.

This clonotype has more than one count but fewer than ten. The chain employs TRBV4-3 and TRBJ2-7; 7 nucleotides align to TRBD2. The CDR3 runs 16 residues. The V segment lost 4 bases and the J segment 4 bases; nucleotides outside the gene matches: 13. Germline V CDR1 and CDR2: LGHNA, YSLEER. CDR3 sequence (DNA): TGCGCCAGCAGCCGTGGGGCTGCGGGAGTTGTATACGAGCAGTACTTC. This gives the protein CASSRGAAGVVYEQYF.

Comment on this clonotype: The conserved final phenylalanine or tryptophan is absent from the CDR3, which likely points to a read error. The chain carries TRBV9 and TRBJ2-1, with 8 bases that match TRBD2. Germline V CDR1 and CDR2: SGDLS, YYNGEE. The CDR3 has 15 amino acids. The CDR3 DNA follows: TGCGCCAGCAACGTTGGACTAGCCCACTACAATGAGCAGTTCGTC. It is translated as CASNVGLAHYNEQFV.

Many counts were recorded for this clonotype. The chain is built from TRBV3-1 and TRBJ2-1; TRBD1 matches at 7 bases. V dropped 3 bases and J dropped 5; count of bases not matched to a gene: 4. The V gene's germline CDR1 is LGHDT and CDR2 YNNKEL (reference sequence). The length of the CDR3 is 14 residues. This chain's CDR3 is CASSQGQLNNEQFF. The CDR3 DNA sequence: TGTGCCAGCAGCCAGGGACAGCTGAACAATGAGCAGTTCTTC.

This clonotype has only a few counts. The rearrangement uses TRBV7-9 and TRBJ2-7; either TRBD1 or TRBD2 may fit D (5 bases each). Germline V CDR1 and CDR2: SEHNR, FQNEAQ (reference sequence). Deletions cut 6 bases from V and 3 bases from J, with 15 bases between. There are 14 residues in the CDR3. The CDR3 spells CASRKGRGDYEQYF. CDR3 nucleotide sequence: TGTGCCAGCAGGAAGGGACGGGGAGACTACGAGCAGTACTTC.

This clonotype has at least ten counts. The chain couples TRBV18 to TRBJ1-2; no clear D gene. This CDR3 has 15 amino acids. V lost 4 bases to trimming and J lost 2 bases, with 14 bases between them. The germline CDR1 and CDR2 sequences are KGHSH and LQKENI. Here the CDR3 DNA reads TGTGCCAGCTCACAATTTGGGAATGGAAACTATGGCTACACCTTC. Its protein is CASSQFGNGNYGYTF.

The genes are TRBV6-5 and TRBJ1-6; no clear D gene. This CDR3 comprises 18 residues. Germline assignment: CDR1 MNHEY and CDR2 SVGAGI. The germline V and J ends were trimmed by 2 bases and 9 bases, with 23 bases remaining between them. The CDR3 region has the DNA TGTGCCAGCAGTTACATTGGCACGGAGGGCGGGAATGGTTCACCCCTCCACTTT. This encodes CASSYIGTEGGNGSPLHF.

This clonotype was observed a few times. J is TRBJ2-7 and V is TRBV5-5; 12 nucleotides match TRBD2. In germline, CDR1 is SGHKS, CDR2 YYEKEE (reference sequence). The V and J ends lost 7 bases and 2 bases, in that order; junction bases with no gene match: 13. CDR3 length equals 17 residues. The CDR3 protein is CASRLGLAGALAYEQYF. DNA of the CDR3: TGTGCCAGCCGACTGGGACTAGCGGGTGCCCTTGCCTACGAGCAGTACTTC.

This chain joins TRBV4-3 and TRBJ2-7; 10 bases align to TRBD2. Germline V gives CDR1 LGHNA, CDR2 YSLEER. The CDR3 extends over 15 amino acids. V gave up 0 bases and J gave up 3 bases; unmatched junction bases: 2. The DNA for the CDR3 is TGCGCCAGCAGCCAAGAGACTAGCGGGTTCTACGAGCAGTACTTC. Its protein is CASSQETSGFYEQYF.

On this clonotype itself: One junction end does not reproduce the germline sequence, and a read error may be involved. This rearrangement joins TRBV5-1 to TRBJ2-3; the D gene could be TRBD1 or TRBD2 (5 bases each). Germline V gives CDR1 SGHRS, CDR2 YFSETQ. The CDR3 length is 15 residues. The CDR3 here is CAGSGWDLGTDTQYF. As DNA, the CDR3 is TGCGCCGGCAGCGGCTGGGACCTAGGCACAGATACGCAGTATTTT. The full variable domain, in which reference TRBV5-1 and TRBJ2-3 provide the parts outside the CDR3, is KAGVTQTPRYLIKTRGQQVTLSCSPISGHRSVSWYQQTPGQGLQFLFEYFSETQRNKGNFPGRFSGRQFSNSRSEMNVSTLELGDSALYLCAGSGWDLGTDTQYFGPGTRLTVL.

The J gene is TRBJ2-1, the V gene TRBV6-5; D is possibly TRBD1 or TRBD2 (6 bases each). The CDR3 extends over 15 amino acids. Germline V CDR1 and CDR2: MNHEY, SVGAGI. The V gene lost 0 bases and the J gene lost 13 bases, with 19 bases spanning the gap. CDR3 nucleotide sequence: TGTGCCAGCAGTTACTCGTGGGGGGCCGGGGAGACCCAGTTCTTC. Amino acids: CASSYSWGAGETQFF.

The sample holds a few counts of this clonotype. Germline is not matched at one junction end, which may reflect a read error. The J gene is TRBJ2-4, the V gene TRBV4-1; no firm D call. Judging by the DNA end, TRBJ2-7 fits better; the J call may be wrong. This CDR3 has 14 residues. Germline values: CDR1 MGHRA, CDR2 YSYEKL. The CDR3 is CAGSQGLGRNEQYF. The CDR3 region has the DNA TGCGCCGGCAGCCAAGGTTTAGGGCGCAACGAGCAGTACTTC.